This TCR beta chain was sequenced during a study of identical twins. CDR1 and CDR2 from the germline V gene are DFQATT and SNEGSKA (reference sequence). The CDR3 has 14 residues. With 3 bases clipped from V and 3 bases from J, the junction kept 8 bases outside the gene matches. A universal primer site was incorporated via template switching, and the cDNA contained unique molecular identifiers. Each CDR3 protein is one row after TCRdb ran MiXCR on the 5' RACE reads. The table includes 1.5 million to 2 million distinct CDR3 sequences, about 31% detected once. The clonotype comes from a newborn girl in good health. V gene TRBV20-1 combines with J gene TRBJ2-7; 7 bases are shared with TRBD1. Material for sequencing was cord blood. CDR3 DNA: TGCAGTGCTAGGTGGCGACAGGGTAGCTACGAGCAGTACTTC. Translating gives CSARWRQGSYEQYF.